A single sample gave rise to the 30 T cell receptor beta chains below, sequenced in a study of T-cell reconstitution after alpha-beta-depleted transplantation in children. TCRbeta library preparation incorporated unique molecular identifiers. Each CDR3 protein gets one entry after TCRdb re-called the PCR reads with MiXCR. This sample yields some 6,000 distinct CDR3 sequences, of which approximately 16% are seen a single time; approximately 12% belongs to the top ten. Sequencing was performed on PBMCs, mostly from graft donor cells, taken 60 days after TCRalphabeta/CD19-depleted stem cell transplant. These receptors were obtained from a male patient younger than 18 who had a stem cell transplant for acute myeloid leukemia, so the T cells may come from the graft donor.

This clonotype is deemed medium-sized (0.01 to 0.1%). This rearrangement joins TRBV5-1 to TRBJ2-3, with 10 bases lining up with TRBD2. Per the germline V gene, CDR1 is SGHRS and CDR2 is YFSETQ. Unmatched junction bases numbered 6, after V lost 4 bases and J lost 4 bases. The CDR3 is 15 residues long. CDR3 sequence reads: CASSNLAGVPDTQYF. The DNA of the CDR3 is TGCGCCAGCAGCAATCTAGCGGGAGTCCCAGATACGCAGTATTTT.

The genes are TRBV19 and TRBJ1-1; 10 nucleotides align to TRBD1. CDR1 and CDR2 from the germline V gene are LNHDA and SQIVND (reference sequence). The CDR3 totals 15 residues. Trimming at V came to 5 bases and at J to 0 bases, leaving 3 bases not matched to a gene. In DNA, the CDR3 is TGTGCCAGTAGTCCGGACAGGGGGGTGAACACTGAAGCTTTCTTT. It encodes CASSPDRGVNTEAFF.

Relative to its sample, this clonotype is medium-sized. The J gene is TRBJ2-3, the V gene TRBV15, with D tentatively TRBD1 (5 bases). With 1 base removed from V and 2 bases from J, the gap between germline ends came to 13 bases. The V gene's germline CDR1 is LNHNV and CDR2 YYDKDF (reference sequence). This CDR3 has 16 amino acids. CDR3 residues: CATSRGTDSNTDTQYF. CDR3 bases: TGTGCCACCAGCAGAGGAACCGACAGTAACACAGATACGCAGTATTTT.

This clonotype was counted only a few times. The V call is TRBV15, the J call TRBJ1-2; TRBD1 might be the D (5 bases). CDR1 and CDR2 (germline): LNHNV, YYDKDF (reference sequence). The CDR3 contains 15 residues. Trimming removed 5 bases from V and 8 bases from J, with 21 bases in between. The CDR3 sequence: CATSLPGLQRVGYTF. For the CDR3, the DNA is TGTGCCACCAGCTTACCGGGACTCCAGAGGGTAGGCTACACCTTC.

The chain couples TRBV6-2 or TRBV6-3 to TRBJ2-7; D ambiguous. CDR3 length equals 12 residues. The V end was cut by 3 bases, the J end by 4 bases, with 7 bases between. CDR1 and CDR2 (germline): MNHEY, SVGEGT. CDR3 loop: CASSYPTYEQYF. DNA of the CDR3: TGTGCCAGCAGTTATCCGACTTACGAGCAGTACTTC.

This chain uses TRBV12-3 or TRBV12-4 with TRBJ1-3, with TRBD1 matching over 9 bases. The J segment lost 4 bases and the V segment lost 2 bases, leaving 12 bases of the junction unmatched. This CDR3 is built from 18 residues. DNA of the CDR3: TGTGCCAGCAGTTTAAGGTCAGGGACAGGGACTATCGGAAACACCATATATTTT. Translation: CASSLRSGTGTIGNTIYF.

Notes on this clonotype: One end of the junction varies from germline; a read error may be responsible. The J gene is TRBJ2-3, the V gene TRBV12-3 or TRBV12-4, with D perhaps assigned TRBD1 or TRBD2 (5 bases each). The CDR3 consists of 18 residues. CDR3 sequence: CASSFGARVLVGTHTQYF. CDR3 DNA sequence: TGTGCCAGCAGCTTCGGGGCCCGGGTTTTGGTTGGCACACATACGCAGTATTTT.

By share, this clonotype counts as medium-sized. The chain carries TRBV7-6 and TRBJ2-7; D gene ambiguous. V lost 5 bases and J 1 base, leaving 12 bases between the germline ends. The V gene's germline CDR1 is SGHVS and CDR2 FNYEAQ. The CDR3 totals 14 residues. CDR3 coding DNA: TGTGCCAGCAGCCCCTCCCCCGTTTCCTACGAGCAGTACTTC. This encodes CASSPSPVSYEQYF.

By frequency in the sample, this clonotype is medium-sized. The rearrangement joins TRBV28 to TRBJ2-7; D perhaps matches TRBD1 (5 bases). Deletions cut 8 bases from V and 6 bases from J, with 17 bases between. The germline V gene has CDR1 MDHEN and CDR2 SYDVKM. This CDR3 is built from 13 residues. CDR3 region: CASLTMGQGEQYF. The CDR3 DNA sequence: TGTGCCAGCCTCACCATGGGCCAGGGCGAGCAGTACTTC.

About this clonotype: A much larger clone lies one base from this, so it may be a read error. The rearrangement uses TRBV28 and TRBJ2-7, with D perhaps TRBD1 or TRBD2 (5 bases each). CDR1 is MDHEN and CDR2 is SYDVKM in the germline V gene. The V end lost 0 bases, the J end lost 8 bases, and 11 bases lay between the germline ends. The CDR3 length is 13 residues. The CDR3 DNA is TGTGCCAGCAGTTTATGGGGGGAGTTCAAGCAGTACTTC. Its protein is CASSLWGEFKQYF.

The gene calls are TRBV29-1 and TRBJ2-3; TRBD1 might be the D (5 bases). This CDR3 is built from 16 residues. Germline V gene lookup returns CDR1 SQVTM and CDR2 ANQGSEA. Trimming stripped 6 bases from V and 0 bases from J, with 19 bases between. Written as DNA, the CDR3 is TGCAGCGTGATGGGTGGGGCCCCTTTTAGCACAGATACGCAGTATTTT. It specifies CSVMGGAPFSTDTQYF.

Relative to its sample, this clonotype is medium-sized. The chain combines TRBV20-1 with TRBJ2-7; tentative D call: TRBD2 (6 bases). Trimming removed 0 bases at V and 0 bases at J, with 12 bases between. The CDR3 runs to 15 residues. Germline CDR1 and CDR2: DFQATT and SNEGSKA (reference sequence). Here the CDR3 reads CSARDDRRGSYEQYF. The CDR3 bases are TGCAGTGCTAGAGATGATCGGCGGGGCTCCTACGAGCAGTACTTC.

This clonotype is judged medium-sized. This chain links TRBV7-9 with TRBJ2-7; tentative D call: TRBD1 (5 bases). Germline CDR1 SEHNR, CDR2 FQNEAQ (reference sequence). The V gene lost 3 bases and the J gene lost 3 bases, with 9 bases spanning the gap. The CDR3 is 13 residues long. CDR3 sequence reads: CASSFAGIYEQYF. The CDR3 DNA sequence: TGTGCCAGCAGCTTCGCAGGGATCTACGAGCAGTACTTC.

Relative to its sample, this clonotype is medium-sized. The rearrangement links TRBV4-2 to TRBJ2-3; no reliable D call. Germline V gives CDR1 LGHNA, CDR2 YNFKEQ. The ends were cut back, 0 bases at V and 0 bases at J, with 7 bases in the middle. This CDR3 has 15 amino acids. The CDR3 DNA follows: TGTGCCAGCAGCCAAGATCGAGCTAGCACAGATACGCAGTATTTT. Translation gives CASSQDRASTDTQYF.

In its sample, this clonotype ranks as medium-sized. The CDR3 DNA is TGCGCCAGCAGCTTTTCAGGGGCCATGGTGGATGGCTACACCTTC. Its translation is CASSFSGAMVDGYTF. The chain is built from TRBV5-1 and TRBJ1-2, with a tentative D call TRBD1 (6 bases). V was pared by 2 bases and J by 6 bases, with 17 bases between. Germline lookup yields CDR1 SGHRS and CDR2 YFSETQ. This CDR3 has 15 amino acids.

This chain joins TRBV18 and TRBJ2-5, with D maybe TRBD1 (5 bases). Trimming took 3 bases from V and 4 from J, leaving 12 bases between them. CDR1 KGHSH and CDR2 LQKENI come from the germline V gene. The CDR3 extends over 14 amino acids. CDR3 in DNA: TGTGCCAGCTCACCTGAGGTTAGGGGAGAGACCCAGTACTTC. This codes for CASSPEVRGETQYF.

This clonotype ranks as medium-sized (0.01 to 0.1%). This chain's CDR3 is CASSGPSGIETQYF. CDR3 coding DNA: TGTGCCAGCTCGGGGCCTAGCGGGATTGAGACCCAGTACTTC. The rearrangement uses TRBV6-6 and TRBJ2-5, with 9 bases aligning to TRBD2. The trim removed 8 bases at V and 5 bases at J, leaving 9 bases unmatched. The CDR3 runs 14 residues. The germline CDR1 and CDR2 sequences are MNHNY and SVGAGI (reference sequence).

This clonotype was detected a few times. The CDR3 nucleotides read TGTGCCAGCAGCCTACGGACTAGCGGGAGGAGGGAGCAGTTCTTC. The encoded protein is CASSLRTSGRREQFF. This chain connects TRBV5-4 to TRBJ2-1; 14 bases are a match to TRBD2. Germline-derived CDR1 and CDR2 are SGHNT and YYREEE (reference sequence). There are 15 residues in the CDR3. Trimming at V came to 4 bases and at J to 10 bases, leaving 7 bases not matched to a gene.

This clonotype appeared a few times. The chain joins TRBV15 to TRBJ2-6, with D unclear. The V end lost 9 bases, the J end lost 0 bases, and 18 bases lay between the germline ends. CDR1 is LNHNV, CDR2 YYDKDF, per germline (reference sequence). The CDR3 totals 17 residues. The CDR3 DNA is TGTGCCACAGCAGACACCGCATCCTTCTCTGGGGCCAACGTCCTGACTTTC. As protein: CATADTASFSGANVLTF.

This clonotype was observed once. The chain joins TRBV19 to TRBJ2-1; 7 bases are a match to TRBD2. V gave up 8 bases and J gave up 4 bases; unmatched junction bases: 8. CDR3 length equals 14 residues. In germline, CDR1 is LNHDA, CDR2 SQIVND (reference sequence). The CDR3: CASAIAGTYNEQFF. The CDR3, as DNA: TGTGCCAGTGCTATAGCGGGCACATACAATGAGCAGTTCTTC.

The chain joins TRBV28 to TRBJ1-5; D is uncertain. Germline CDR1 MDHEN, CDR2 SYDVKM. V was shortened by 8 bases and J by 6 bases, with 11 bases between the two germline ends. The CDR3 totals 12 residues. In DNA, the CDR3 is TGTGCCAGCTCGACCAGTGTTCAGCCCCAGCATTTT. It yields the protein CASSTSVQPQHF.

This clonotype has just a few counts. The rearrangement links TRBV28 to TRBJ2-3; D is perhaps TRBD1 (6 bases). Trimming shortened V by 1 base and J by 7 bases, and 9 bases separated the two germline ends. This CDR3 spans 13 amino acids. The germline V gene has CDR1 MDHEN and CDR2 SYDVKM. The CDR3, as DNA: TGTGCCAGCAGTTTATCCAGGGGTAATACGCAGTATTTT. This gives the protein CASSLSRGNTQYF.

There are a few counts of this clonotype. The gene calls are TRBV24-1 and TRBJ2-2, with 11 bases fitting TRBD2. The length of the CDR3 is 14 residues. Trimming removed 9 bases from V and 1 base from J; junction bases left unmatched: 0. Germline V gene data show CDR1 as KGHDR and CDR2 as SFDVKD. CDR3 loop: CATGTSGNTGELFF. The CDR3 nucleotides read TGTGCCACCGGGACTAGCGGGAACACCGGGGAGCTGTTTTTT.

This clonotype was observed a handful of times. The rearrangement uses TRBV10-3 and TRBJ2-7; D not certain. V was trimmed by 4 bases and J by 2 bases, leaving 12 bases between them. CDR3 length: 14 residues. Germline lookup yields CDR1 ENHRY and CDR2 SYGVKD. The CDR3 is CAISVLREAYEQYF. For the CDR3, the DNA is TGTGCCATCAGTGTTCTTAGGGAAGCCTACGAGCAGTACTTC.

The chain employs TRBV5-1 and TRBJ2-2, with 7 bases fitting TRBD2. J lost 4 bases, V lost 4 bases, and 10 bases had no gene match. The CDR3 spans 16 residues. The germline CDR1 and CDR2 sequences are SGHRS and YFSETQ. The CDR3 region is CASSQLGGLGTGELFF. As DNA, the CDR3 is TGCGCCAGCAGCCAACTGGGAGGGTTGGGCACCGGGGAGCTGTTTTTT.

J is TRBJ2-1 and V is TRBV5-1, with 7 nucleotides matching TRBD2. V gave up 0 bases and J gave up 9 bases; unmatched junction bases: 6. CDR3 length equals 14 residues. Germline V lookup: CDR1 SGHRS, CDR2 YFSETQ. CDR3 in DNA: TGCGCCAGCAGCTTGGGACTAGCAGTCAGTGAGCAGTTCTTC. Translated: CASSLGLAVSEQFF.

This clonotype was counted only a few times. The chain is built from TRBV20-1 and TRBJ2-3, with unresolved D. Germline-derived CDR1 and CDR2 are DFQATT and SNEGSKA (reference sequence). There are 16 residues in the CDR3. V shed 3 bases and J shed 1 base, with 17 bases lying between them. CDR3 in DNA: TGCAGTGCTAGTCAGGACCGCTTCCATCGCACAGATACGCAGTATTTT. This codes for CSASQDRFHRTDTQYF.

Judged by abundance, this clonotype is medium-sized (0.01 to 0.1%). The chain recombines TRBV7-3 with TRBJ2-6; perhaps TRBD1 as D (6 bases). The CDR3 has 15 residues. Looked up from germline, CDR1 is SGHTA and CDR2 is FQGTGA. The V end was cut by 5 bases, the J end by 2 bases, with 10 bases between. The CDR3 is CASSLTGTGANVLTF. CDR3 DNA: TGTGCCAGCAGCCTGACAGGTACTGGGGCCAACGTCCTGACTTTC. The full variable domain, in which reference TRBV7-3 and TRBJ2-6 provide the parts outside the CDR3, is GAGVSQTPSNKVTEKGKYVELRCDPISGHTALYWYRQSLGQGPEFLIYFQGTGAADDSGLPNDRFFAVRPEGSVSTLKIQRTERGDSAVYLCASSLTGTGANVLTFGAGSRLTVL.

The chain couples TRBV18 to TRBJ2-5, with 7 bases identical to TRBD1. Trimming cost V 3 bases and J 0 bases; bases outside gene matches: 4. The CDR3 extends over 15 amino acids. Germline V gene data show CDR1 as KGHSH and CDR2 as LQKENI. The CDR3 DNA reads TGTGCCAGCTCACCGGGCAGGGGGTACCAAGAGACCCAGTACTTC. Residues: CASSPGRGYQETQYF.

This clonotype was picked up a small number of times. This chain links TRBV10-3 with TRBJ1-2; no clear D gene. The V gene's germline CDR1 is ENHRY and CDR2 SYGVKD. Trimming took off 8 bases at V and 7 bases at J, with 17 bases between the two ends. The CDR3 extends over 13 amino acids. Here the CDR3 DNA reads TGTGCCATCTGGAGAGGTTTGATAGGTGGCTACACCTTC. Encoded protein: CAIWRGLIGGYTF.